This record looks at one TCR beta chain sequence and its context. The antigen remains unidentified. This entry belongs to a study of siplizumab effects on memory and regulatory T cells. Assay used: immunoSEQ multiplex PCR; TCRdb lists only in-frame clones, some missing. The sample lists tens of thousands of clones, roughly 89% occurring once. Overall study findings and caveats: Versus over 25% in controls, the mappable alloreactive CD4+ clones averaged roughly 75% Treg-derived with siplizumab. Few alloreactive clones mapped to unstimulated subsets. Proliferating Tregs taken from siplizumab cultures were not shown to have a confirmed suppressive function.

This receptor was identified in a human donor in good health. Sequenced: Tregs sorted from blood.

The CDR3 spells CASSRDTANNQPQHF. The CDR3 nucleotides are TGTGCCAGCAGCCGTGACACTGCCAACAATCAGCCCCAGCATTTT. The chain is built from TRBV9 and TRBJ1-5; D gene unclear. This CDR3 is built from 15 residues. V was shortened by 4 bases and J by 3 bases, with 14 bases between the two germline ends. CDR1 is SGDLS, CDR2 YYNGEE, per germline.